Given below is one TCR beta chain in context. The target antigen is unknown. Each donor was a healthy Caucasian individual from Russia, aged about 6 to 95. This sample was included in a study of blood T cells in healthy people across ages. About the research overall: With template switching, about one barcoded beta molecule was captured per two T cells. General study results and limits: Significant beta diversity loss was already apparent by age roughly 43, declining roughly linearly.

The CDR3 covers 13 residues. Germline-derived CDR1 and CDR2 are SGHRS and YFSETQ. V was pared by 4 bases and J by 7 bases, with 2 bases of the junction left unmatched. It was with a sample-barcoded 5' primer and a J-beta primer mix that a second PCR of roughly 6 to 12 cycles was run. Each cDNA molecule was tagged by a template-switch adaptor with 12 random nucleotides. One entry per CDR3 protein results from TCRdb running MiXCR on the 5' RACE reads. This sample has some 1.8 million distinct CDR3 sequences; around 42% occur once, and the top ten carry about 21%. The receptor was isolated from a human donor in good health. Material for sequencing was blood. The rearrangement joins TRBV5-1 to TRBJ2-1; TRBD1 matches 10 bases. The CDR3 DNA follows: TGCGCCAGCAGCCAGGGACAGGGGAATGAGCAGTTCTTC. Protein sequence: CASSQGQGNEQFF.